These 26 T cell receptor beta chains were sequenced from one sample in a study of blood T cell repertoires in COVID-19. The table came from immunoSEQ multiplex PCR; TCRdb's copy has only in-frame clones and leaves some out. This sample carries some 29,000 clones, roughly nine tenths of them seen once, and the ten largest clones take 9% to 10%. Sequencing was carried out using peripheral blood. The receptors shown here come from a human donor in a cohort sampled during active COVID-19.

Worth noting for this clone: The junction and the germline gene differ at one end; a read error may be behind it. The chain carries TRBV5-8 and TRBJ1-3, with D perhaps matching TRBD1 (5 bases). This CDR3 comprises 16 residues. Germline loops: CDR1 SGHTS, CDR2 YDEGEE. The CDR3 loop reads CASRFGRGLSGNTIYF. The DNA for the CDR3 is TGTGCGAGCAGATTTGGGAGGGGCCTCTCTGGAAACACCATATATTTT.

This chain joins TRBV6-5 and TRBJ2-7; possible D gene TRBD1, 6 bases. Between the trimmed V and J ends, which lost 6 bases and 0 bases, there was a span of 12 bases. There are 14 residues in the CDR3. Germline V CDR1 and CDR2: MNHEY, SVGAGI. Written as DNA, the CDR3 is TGTGCCAGCAGAAAACAGGGTAGCTCCTACGAGCAGTACTTC. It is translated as CASRKQGSSYEQYF.

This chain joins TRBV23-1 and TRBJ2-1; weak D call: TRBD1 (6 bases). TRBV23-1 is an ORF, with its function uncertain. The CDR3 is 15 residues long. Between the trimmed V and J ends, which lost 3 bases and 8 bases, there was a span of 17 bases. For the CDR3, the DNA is TGCGCCAGCAGTCAGGGGACACTGGGGGTGTATGAGCAGTTCTTC. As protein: CASSQGTLGVYEQFF.

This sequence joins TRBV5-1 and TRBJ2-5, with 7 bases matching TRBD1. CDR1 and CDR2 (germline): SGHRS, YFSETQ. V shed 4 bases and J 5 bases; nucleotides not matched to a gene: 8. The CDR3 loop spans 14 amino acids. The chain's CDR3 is CASSALTGLETQYF. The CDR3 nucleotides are TGCGCCAGCAGCGCCTTGACAGGGTTGGAGACCCAGTACTTC.

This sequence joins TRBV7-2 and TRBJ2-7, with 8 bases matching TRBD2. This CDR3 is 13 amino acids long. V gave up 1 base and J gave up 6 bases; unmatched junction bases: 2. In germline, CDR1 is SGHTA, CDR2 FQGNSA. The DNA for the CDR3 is TGTGCCAGCAGCTTAGTTACTAGCGGCGAGCAGTACTTC. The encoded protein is CASSLVTSGEQYF.

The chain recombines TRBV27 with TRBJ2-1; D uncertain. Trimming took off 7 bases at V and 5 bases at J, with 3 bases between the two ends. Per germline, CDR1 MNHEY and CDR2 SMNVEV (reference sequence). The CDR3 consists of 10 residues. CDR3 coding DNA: TGTGCCAGCACGGACAATGAGCAGTTCTTC. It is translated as CASTDNEQFF.

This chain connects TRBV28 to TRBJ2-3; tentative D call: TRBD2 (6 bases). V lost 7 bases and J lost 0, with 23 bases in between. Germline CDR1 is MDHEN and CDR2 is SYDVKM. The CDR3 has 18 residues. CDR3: CASTPPGGLTPSTDTQYF. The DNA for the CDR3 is TGTGCCAGCACCCCCCCCGGTGGACTAACTCCTAGCACAGATACGCAGTATTTT.

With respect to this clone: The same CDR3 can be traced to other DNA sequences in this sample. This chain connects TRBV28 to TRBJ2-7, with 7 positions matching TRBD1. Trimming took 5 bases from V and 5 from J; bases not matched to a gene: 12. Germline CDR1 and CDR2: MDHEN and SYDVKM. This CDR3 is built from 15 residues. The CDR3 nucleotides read TGTGCCAGCAGTCGTCCAACAGGGGTAAGGAACGAGCAGTACTTC. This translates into CASSRPTGVRNEQYF.

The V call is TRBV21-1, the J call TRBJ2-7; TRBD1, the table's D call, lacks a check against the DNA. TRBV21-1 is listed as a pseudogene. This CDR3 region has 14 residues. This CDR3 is CAPRDTDISYEQYF. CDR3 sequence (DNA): TGTGCCCCCCGGGACACAGACATCTCCTACGAGCAGTACTTC.

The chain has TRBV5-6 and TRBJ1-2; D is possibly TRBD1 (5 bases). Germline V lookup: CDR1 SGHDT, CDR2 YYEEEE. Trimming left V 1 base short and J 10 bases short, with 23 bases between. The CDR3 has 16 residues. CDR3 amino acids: CASSLFLGGGGLDYTF. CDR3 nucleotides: TGTGCCAGCAGCTTGTTTCTTGGCGGGGGTGGACTCGACTACACCTTC.

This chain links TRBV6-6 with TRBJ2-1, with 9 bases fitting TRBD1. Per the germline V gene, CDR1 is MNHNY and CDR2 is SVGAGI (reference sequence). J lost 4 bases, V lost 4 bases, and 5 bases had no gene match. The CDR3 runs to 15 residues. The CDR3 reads CASSSTGGLYNEQFF. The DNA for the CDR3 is TGTGCCAGCAGTTCCACAGGGGGCCTGTACAATGAGCAGTTCTTC.

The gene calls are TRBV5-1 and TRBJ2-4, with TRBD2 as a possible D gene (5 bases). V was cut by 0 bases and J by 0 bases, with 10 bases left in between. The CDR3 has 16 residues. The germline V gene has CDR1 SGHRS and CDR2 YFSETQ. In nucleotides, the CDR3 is TGCGCCAGCAGCTTGGCTGGGGAGATAGCCAAAAACATTCAGTACTTC. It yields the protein CASSLAGEIAKNIQYF.

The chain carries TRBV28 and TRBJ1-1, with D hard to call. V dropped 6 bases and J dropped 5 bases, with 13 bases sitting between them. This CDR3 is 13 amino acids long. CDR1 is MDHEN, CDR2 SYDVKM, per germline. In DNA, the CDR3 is TGTGCCAGCAGCCCGAGACACCTAACTGAAGCTTTCTTT. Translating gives CASSPRHLTEAFF.

CDR3 DNA sequence: TGTGCCAGTAGTATAGGCAGTATGAACACTGAAGCTTTCTTT. Translation: CASSIGSMNTEAFF. The chain is built from TRBV19 and TRBJ1-1; no clear D gene. V lost 1 base and J 0 bases, leaving 6 bases between the germline ends. The CDR3 loop spans 14 amino acids. CDR1 and CDR2 (germline): LNHDA, SQIVND (reference sequence).

CDR3 DNA: TGTGCCAGCAGCTTAGGGACTAGCGGGGGGCGAAACAATGAGCAGTTCTTC. It encodes CASSLGTSGGRNNEQFF. The V call is TRBV11-2, the J call TRBJ2-1; 14 bases fit TRBD2. This CDR3 is 17 amino acids long. Germline CDR1 reads SGHAT; CDR2 reads FQNNGV. V dropped 1 base and J dropped 5; count of bases not matched to a gene: 4.

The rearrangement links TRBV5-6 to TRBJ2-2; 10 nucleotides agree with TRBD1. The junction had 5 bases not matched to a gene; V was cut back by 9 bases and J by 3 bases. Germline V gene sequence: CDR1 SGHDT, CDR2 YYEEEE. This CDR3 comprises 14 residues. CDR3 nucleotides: TGTGCCACCGGGACAGGGGCGCACACCGGGGAGCTGTTTTTT. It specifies CATGTGAHTGELFF.

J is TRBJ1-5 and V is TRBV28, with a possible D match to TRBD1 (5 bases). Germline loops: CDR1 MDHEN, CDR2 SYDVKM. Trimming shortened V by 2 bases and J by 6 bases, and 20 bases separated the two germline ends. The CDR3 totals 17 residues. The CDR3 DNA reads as TGTGCCAGCAGTTTAAGCTTACAGGTAGGAATATTTCAGCCCCAGCATTTT. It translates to CASSLSLQVGIFQPQHF.

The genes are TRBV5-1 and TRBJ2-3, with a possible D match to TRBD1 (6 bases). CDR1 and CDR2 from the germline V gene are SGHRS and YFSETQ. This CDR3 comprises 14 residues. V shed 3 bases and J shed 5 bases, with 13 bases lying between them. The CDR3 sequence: CASSWGPVGDTQYF. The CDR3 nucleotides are TGCGCCAGCAGCTGGGGGCCAGTGGGAGATACGCAGTATTTT.

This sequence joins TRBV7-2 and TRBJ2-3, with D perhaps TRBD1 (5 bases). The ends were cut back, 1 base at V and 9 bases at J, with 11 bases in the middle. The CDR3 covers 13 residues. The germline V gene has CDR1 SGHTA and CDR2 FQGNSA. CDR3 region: CASSLGTRPTQYF. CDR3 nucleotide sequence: TGTGCCAGCAGCTTAGGGACACGGCCCACGCAGTATTTT.

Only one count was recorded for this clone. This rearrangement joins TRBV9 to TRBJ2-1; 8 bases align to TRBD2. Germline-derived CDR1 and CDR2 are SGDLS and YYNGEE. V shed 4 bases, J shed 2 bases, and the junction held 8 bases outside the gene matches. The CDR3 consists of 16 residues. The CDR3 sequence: CASSSFRGGPYNEQFF. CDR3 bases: TGTGCCAGCAGCTCCTTTCGGGGGGGGCCCTACAATGAGCAGTTCTTC.

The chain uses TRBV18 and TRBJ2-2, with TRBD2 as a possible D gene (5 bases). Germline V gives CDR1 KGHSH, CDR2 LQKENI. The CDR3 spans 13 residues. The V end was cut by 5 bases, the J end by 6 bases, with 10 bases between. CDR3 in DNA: TGTGCCAGCTCAACGGAGGTCCCCGGGGAGCTGTTTTTT. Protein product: CASSTEVPGELFF.

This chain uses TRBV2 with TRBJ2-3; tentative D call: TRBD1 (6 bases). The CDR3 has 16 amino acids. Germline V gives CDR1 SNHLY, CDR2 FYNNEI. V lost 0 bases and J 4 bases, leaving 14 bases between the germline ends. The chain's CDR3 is CASSEAYRAIPDTQYF. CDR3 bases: TGTGCCAGCAGTGAAGCCTACAGGGCTATCCCAGATACGCAGTATTTT.

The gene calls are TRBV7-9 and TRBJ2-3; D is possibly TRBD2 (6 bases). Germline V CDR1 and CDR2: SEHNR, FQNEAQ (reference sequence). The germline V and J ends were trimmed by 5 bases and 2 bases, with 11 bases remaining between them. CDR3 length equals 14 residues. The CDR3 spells CASSVGDSTDTQYF. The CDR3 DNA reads TGTGCCAGCAGCGTGGGGGACTCCACAGATACGCAGTATTTT.

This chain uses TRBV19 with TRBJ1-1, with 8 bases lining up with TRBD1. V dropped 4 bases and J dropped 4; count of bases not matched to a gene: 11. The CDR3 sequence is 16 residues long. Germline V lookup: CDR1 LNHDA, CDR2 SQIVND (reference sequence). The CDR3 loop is CASSTPTQGVVTEAFF. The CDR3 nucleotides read TGTGCCAGTAGTACCCCCACACAGGGGGTGGTCACTGAAGCTTTCTTT.

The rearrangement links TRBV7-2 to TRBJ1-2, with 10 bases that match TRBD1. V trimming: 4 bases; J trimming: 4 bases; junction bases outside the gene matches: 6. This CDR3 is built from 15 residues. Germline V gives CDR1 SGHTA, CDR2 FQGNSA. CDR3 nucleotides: TGTGCCAGCAGCTCTGGACAGGGGGGAGGCTATGGCTACACCTTC. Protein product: CASSSGQGGGYGYTF.

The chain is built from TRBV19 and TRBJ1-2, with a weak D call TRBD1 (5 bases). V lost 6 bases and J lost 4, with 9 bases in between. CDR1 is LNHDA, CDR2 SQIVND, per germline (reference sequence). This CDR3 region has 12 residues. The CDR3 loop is CASRMGGYGYTF. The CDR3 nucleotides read TGTGCCAGTAGGATGGGGGGCTATGGCTACACCTTC.